This paragraph covers one T cell receptor beta chain sequence. The antigen is not known. Germline V CDR1 and CDR2: MGHRA, YSYEKL. The CDR3 runs to 16 residues. The ends lost 4 bases at V and 4 bases at J; junction bases unmatched: 5. PCR used 60 Vbeta primers and 13 Jbeta primers. The assay was immunoSEQ multiplex PCR, and TCRdb's table has in-frame clones only and misses some. The data contain about 170,000 clones, about 85% of them singletons. This sample is drawn from a study of cytomegalovirus exposure and HLA in healthy donors. Study observations and caveats: Most TCR sequences proved rare, with some public TCRs found in many donors.

This chain connects TRBV4-1 to TRBJ2-3; 13 bases are a match to TRBD2. What was sequenced was PBMCs. This receptor was taken from a man aged 25 to 40 in good health and CMV-seropositive. CDR3 nucleotides: TGCGCCAGCAGCCTCCGGACTAGCGGGAGCGCAGATACGCAGTATTTT. Translated: CASSLRTSGSADTQYF.